The present T cell receptor (beta chain) was sequenced within a study of T cells in Graves' hyperthyroidism and ophthalmopathy. Study in general: Prior to any treatment, at the point of initial diagnosis, peripheral blood was collected.

Amplified regions were TCR beta CDR3 sequences from RNA transcripts. HTBI primers were used for first-round RT-PCR of the TCR CDR3. MiXCR, applied by TCRdb to the multiplex PCR reads, yields one record per CDR3 protein. Among about 720,000 distinct CDR3 sequences, about 17% were seen once, and the ten largest hold approximately 8%. General observations from the study: Ophthalmopathy was predicted by the model a median of roughly 6 months ahead of onset.

This clonotype was counted many times. Its matching antigen is unknown. Trimming took 0 bases from V and 5 from J, leaving 5 bases between them. Germline loops: CDR1 MRHNA, CDR2 SNTAGT. The CDR3 is made up of 13 amino acids. Exclusion followed for patients with uncontrolled infection, other autoimmune disease, pregnancy or lactation. Diagnosis relied on clinical symptoms, serum thyroxine and TRAb, thyroid ultrasound and orbital computed tomography. Sequencing was done on a sample of blood. The TCR comes from a young man with Graves' hyperthyroidism. The chain links TRBV6-4 to TRBJ2-1; a weak D match, TRBD1 (5 bases). DNA of the CDR3: TGTGCCAGCAGTGACTCGGACAACAATGAGCAGTTCTTC. Residues: CASSDSDNNEQFF.